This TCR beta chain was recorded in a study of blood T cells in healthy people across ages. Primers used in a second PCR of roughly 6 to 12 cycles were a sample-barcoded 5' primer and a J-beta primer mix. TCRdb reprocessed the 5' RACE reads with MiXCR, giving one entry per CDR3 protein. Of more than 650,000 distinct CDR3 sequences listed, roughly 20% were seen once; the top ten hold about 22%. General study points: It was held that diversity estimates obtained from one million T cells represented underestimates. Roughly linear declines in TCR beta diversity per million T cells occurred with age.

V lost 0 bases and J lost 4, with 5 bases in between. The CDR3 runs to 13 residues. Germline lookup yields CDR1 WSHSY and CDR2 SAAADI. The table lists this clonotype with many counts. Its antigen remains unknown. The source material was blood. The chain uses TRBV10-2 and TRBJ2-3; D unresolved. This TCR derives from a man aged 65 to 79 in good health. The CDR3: CASSESYADTQYF. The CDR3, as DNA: TGCGCCAGCAGTGAGTCCTATGCAGATACGCAGTATTTT.